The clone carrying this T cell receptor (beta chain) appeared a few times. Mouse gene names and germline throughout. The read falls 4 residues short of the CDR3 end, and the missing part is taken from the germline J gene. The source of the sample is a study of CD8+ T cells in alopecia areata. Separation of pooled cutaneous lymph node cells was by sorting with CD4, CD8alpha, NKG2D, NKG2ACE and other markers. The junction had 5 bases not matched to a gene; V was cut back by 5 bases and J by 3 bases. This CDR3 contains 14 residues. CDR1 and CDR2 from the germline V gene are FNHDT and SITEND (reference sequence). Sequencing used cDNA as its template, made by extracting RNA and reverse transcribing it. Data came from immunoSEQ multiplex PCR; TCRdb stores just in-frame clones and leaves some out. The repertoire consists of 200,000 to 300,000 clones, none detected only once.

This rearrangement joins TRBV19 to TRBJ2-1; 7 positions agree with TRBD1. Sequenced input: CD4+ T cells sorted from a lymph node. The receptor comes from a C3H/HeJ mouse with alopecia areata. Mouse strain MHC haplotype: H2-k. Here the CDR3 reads CASSLRDSYAEQFF. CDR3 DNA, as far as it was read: TGTGCCAGCAGCCTAAGGGACAGCTATGCT.